This T cell receptor (beta chain) was identified during a study of T-cell memory formation after mild COVID-19. Study conclusions and caveats: Balance between CD4 and CD8 was seen in clones contracting day 15 to 85, and a CD4+ lean was seen in later expanders.

The authors produced TCR alpha and TCR beta cDNA libraries with sample barcodes and UMIs by 5'RACE using constant-segment primers. TCRdb reanalysed the 5' RACE reads using MiXCR and keeps one entry per CDR3 protein. The sample holds 100,000 to 150,000 distinct CDR3 sequences, about 5.9% seen once. CDR1 is LGHDT, CDR2 YNNKEL, per germline (reference sequence). Trimming cost V 4 bases and J 2 bases, with 9 bases left between them. The CDR3 runs 13 residues. Comments on this clonotype: Antigen: not known.

The V and J genes are TRBV3-1 and TRBJ2-7; perhaps TRBD2 as D (6 bases). The sequencing input was PBMCs or a T cell subset sorted from them (not recorded which). The receptor's source is an adult woman who had mild COVID-19 (a few samples of this study predate the infection). Cell type and time point are not known. The CDR3 sequence: CASSLRGTYEQYF. In DNA, the CDR3 is TGTGCCAGCAGCCTGCGGGGTACCTACGAGCAGTACTTC.